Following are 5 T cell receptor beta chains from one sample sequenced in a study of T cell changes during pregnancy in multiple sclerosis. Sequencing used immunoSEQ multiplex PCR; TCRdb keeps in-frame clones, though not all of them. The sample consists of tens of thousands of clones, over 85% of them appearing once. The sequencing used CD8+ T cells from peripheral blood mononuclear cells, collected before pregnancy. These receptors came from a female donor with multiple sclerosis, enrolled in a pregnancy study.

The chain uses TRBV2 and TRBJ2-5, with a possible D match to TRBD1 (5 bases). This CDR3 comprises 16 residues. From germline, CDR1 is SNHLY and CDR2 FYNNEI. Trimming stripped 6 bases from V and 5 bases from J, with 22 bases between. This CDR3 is CASRGPQQGFGETQYF. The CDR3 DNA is TGTGCCAGCAGAGGGCCACAGCAGGGTTTCGGCGAGACCCAGTACTTC.

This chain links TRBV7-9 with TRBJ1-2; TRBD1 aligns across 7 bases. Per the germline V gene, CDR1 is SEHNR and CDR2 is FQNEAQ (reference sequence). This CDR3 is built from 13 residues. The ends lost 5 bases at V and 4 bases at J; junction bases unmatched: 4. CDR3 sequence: CASSQTGPYGYTF. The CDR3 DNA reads TGTGCCAGCAGCCAGACAGGGCCCTATGGCTACACCTTC. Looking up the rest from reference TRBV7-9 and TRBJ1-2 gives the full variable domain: DTGVSQNPRHKITKRGQNVTFRCDPISEHNRLYWYRQTLGQGPEFLTYFQNEAQLEKSRLLSDRFSAERPKGSFSTLEIQRTEQGDSAMYLCASSQTGPYGYTFGSGTRLTVV.

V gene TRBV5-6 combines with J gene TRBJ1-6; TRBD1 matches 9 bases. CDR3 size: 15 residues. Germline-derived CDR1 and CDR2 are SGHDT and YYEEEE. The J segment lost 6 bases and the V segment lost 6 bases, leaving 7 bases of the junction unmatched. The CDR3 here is CASTLGQGFNSPLHF. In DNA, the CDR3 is TGTGCCAGCACTTTGGGACAGGGATTTAATTCACCCCTCCACTTT. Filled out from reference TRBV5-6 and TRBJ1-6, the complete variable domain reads DAGVTQSPTHLIKTRGQQVTLRCSPKSGHDTVSWYQQALGQGPQFIFQYYEEEERQRGNFPDRFSGHQFPNYSSELNVNALLLGDSALYLCASTLGQGFNSPLHFGNGTRLTVT.

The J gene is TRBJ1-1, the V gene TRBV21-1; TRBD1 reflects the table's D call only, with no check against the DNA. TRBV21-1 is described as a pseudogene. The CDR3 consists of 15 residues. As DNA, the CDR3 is TGTGCCAGCAGCCTGGGACAGGGGGCGCGGACTGAAGCTTTCTTT. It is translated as CASSLGQGARTEAFF.

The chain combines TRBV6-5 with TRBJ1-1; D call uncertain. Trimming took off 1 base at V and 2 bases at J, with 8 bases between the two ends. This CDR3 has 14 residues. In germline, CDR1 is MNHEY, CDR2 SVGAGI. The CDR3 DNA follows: TGTGCCAGCAGTTACTTATATTCCAACACTGAAGCTTTCTTT. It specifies CASSYLYSNTEAFF.